The 8 T cell receptor beta chains below were found in one sample sequenced in a study of cytomegalovirus exposure and HLA in healthy donors. Both 60 Vbeta primers and 13 Jbeta primers went into the PCR. The table came from immunoSEQ multiplex PCR; TCRdb's copy has only in-frame clones and leaves some out. This sample has approximately 76,000 clones, with 65% to 75% found just once. Sequenced input: PBMCs. The receptors come from a woman in her 40s in good health and CMV-seropositive.

The chain employs TRBV9 and TRBJ1-4, with 10 bases matching TRBD1. Germline CDR1 is SGDLS and CDR2 is YYNGEE. V was clipped by 0 bases and J by 8 bases; unmatched bases: 1. There are 14 residues in the CDR3. The CDR3 DNA reads as TGTGCCAGCAGCGTAGCGGGACAGGGGGAAAAACTGTTTTTT. The encoded protein is CASSVAGQGEKLFF.

Regarding this clone: The same CDR3 also results from other DNA sequences found in this sample. The chain couples TRBV5-1 to TRBJ1-1; a possible D gene is TRBD1 (6 bases). Trimming took off 2 bases at V and 0 bases at J, with 11 bases between the two ends. This CDR3 has 15 residues. Germline-derived CDR1 and CDR2 are SGHRS and YFSETQ. This CDR3 reads CASSLDGQMNTEAFF. DNA for the CDR3: TGCGCCAGCAGCTTAGACGGACAGATGAACACTGAAGCTTTCTTT.

The rearrangement uses TRBV15 and TRBJ1-2; 7 bases align to TRBD1. Germline V lookup: CDR1 LNHNV, CDR2 YYDKDF (reference sequence). With V trimmed by 4 bases and J by 4 bases, 9 bases remained unmatched. The CDR3 is 15 residues long. This CDR3 is CATSTSRTGGYGYTF. CDR3 nucleotides: TGTGCCACCAGCACAAGCAGGACAGGCGGCTATGGCTACACCTTC.

The chain combines TRBV6-1 with TRBJ1-5; D ambiguous. V lost 5 bases to trimming and J lost 0 bases, with 2 bases between them. Germline CDR1 reads MNHNS; CDR2 reads SASEGT. The CDR3 is 12 residues long. DNA of the CDR3: TGTGCCAGCAGTCTTAGCAATCAGCCCCAGCATTTT. Protein sequence: CASSLSNQPQHF.

This clone was observed once. This chain joins TRBV18 and TRBJ2-7; 11 nucleotides match TRBD2. This CDR3 region has 17 residues. The V segment lost 2 bases and the J segment 0 bases; nucleotides outside the gene matches: 6. Looked up from germline, CDR1 is KGHSH and CDR2 is LQKENI. The CDR3 here is CASSPFTSGSDSYEQYF. The CDR3 nucleotides read TGTGCCAGCTCACCATTTACTAGCGGGAGTGACTCCTACGAGCAGTACTTC. The full variable domain, its missing parts supplied by reference TRBV18 and TRBJ2-7, is NAGVMQNPRHLVRRRGQEARLRCSPMKGHSHVYWYRQLPEEGLKFMVYLQKENIIDESGMPKERFSAEFPKEGPSILRIQQVVRGDSAAYFCASSPFTSGSDSYEQYFGPGTRLTVT.

CDR3 sequence reads: CASSQSGTSGGAEQFF. The CDR3 DNA reads TGCGCCAGCAGCCAATCCGGGACTAGCGGGGGAGCTGAGCAGTTCTTC. This chain uses TRBV4-3 with TRBJ2-1; TRBD2 aligns across 14 bases. The germline V gene encodes CDR1 LGHNA and CDR2 YSLEER. Trimming cost V 2 bases and J 9 bases; bases outside gene matches: 6. There are 16 residues in the CDR3.

The CDR3 loop reads CASSKAFRLAGEISDEQYF. The CDR3 DNA sequence: TGTGCCAGCAGCAAAGCTTTTCGACTAGCGGGAGAGATTAGCGACGAGCAGTACTTC. The V and J genes are TRBV21-1 and TRBJ2-7; the table's D call, TRBD2, has no DNA check behind it. TRBV21-1 is a pseudogene segment. The CDR3 runs 19 residues.

J is TRBJ1-1 and V is TRBV7-9; tentatively, D is TRBD1 (6 bases). Deletions cut 1 base from V and 1 base from J, with 10 bases between. The length of the CDR3 is 15 residues. Germline-derived CDR1 and CDR2 are SEHNR and FQNEAQ (reference sequence). The CDR3 loop is CASSLVTGKNTEAFF. CDR3 sequence (DNA): TGTGCCAGCAGCTTAGTAACAGGGAAGAACACTGAAGCTTTCTTT.